One sample yielded the 29 T cell receptor beta chains listed below, sequenced in a study of T cells in Graves' hyperthyroidism and ophthalmopathy. There were TCR beta CDR3 regions amplified from RNA transcripts. First-round RT-PCR of the TCR CDR3 relied on the HTBI primer set. Via MiXCR, TCRdb re-called the multiplex PCR reads, giving one row per CDR3 protein. Of some 580,000 distinct CDR3 sequences detected, approximately 16% appear once; the ten largest clones hold roughly 3.4%. The sequenced material came from blood. Source of these receptors: a woman aged 35 to 49 with Graves' ophthalmopathy.

This clonotype was counted at least ten times. The chain is built from TRBV20-1 and TRBJ1-2; 7 bases agree with TRBD1. Germline values: CDR1 DFQATT, CDR2 SNEGSKA (reference sequence). V trimming: 4 bases; J trimming: 6 bases; junction bases outside the gene matches: 2. The CDR3 runs 11 residues. The CDR3 protein is CSATTGNGYTF. The CDR3 bases are TGCAGTGCTACGACAGGGAATGGCTACACCTTC.

This clonotype has only a few counts. The chain is built from TRBV3-1 and TRBJ2-2, with a tentative D call TRBD2 (5 bases). Germline loops: CDR1 LGHDT, CDR2 YNNKEL (reference sequence). Trimming took 5 bases from V and 7 from J, leaving 8 bases between them. The CDR3 contains 12 residues. The CDR3 coding sequence is TGTGCCAGCAGCGAGGGTTACGGGGAGCTGTTTTTT. Its protein is CASSEGYGELFF. Full variable domain (outside the CDR3, taken from reference TRBV3-1 and TRBJ2-2): DTAVSQTPKYLVTQMGNDKSIKCEQNLGHDTMYWYKQDSKKFLKIMFSYNNKELIINETVPNRFSPKSPDKAHLNLHINSLELGDSAVYFCASSEGYGELFFGEGSRLTVL.

This clonotype was counted at least ten times. The V call is TRBV7-2, the J call TRBJ2-3; the match to TRBD2 covers 8 bases. The J segment lost 5 bases and the V segment lost 1 base, leaving 5 bases of the junction unmatched. CDR1 and CDR2 (germline): SGHTA, FQGNSA. CDR3 size: 15 residues. Here the CDR3 reads CASSLESGGEDTQYF. The CDR3 region has the DNA TGTGCCAGCAGCTTAGAATCGGGAGGGGAAGATACGCAGTATTTT.

CDR3 residues: CASSIRWRGQGLNSGANVLTF. The CDR3 DNA follows: TGTGCCAGTAGTATAAGGTGGAGAGGACAGGGGTTAAACTCTGGGGCCAACGTCCTGACTTTC. This sequence joins TRBV19 and TRBJ2-6; 9 positions agree with TRBD1. Trimming took 2 bases from V and 0 from J; bases not matched to a gene: 14. This CDR3 has 21 residues. Germline V gives CDR1 LNHDA, CDR2 SQIVND (reference sequence).

This clonotype was seen at least ten times. The chain uses TRBV20-1 and TRBJ2-1, with D maybe TRBD2 (7 bases). The germline V gene encodes CDR1 DFQATT and CDR2 SNEGSKA (reference sequence). This CDR3 is 15 amino acids long. V was pared by 1 base and J by 6 bases, with 16 bases between. The CDR3 nucleotides read TGCAGTGCTAGAGGGTCGGCGGGGGCTAGCAATGAGCAGTTCTTC. Its translation is CSARGSAGASNEQFF.

This clonotype occurred many times. The chain has TRBV2 and TRBJ2-1; 13 positions match TRBD2. The CDR3 runs to 18 residues. Germline CDR1 SNHLY, CDR2 FYNNEI. V trimming: 1 base; J trimming: 5 bases; junction bases outside the gene matches: 8. CDR3 residues: CASSEGGGLAGADNEQFF. The CDR3 bases are TGTGCCAGCAGTGAAGGGGGCGGACTAGCGGGAGCCGACAATGAGCAGTTCTTC.

The table lists this clonotype with many counts. V gene TRBV7-9 combines with J gene TRBJ2-7; 7 nucleotides agree with TRBD2. The V gene end was trimmed by 4 bases and the J gene end by 0 bases; junction bases not matched to a gene: 3. CDR1 is SEHNR, CDR2 FQNEAQ, per germline (reference sequence). The CDR3 covers 14 residues. In DNA form, the CDR3 reads TGTGCCAGCAGCTGGGGGACTACCTCCTACGAGCAGTACTTC. This codes for CASSWGTTSYEQYF.

At least ten counts were recorded for this clonotype. The chain has TRBV2 and TRBJ2-7; D unclear. This CDR3 is built from 13 residues. Looked up from germline, CDR1 is SNHLY and CDR2 is FYNNEI. Trimming removed 2 bases at V and 3 bases at J, with 8 bases between. CDR3 DNA sequence: TGTGCCAGCAGTGAATCCACAATCTACGAGCAGTACTTC. Protein product: CASSESTIYEQYF. The variable domain in full, completed from reference TRBV2 and TRBJ2-7, reads EPEVTQTPSHQVTQMGQEVILRCVPISNHLYFYWYRQILGQKVEFLVSFYNNEISEKSEIFDDQFSVERPDGSNFTLKIRSTKLEDSAMYFCASSESTIYEQYFGPGTRLTVT.

V usage is TRBV9 and J usage is TRBJ1-2; possible D gene TRBD1, 6 bases. Germline-derived CDR1 and CDR2 are SGDLS and YYNGEE. The V and J ends lost 3 bases and 8 bases respectively, with 17 bases between them. The CDR3 has 14 amino acids. The CDR3, as DNA: TGTGCCAGCAGCGCCTCAGGGACAAGCCCCGGCTACACCTTC. Its protein is CASSASGTSPGYTF.

This clonotype showed up many times. Here the CDR3 DNA reads TGCGCCAGCAGCTTCCCGGGGTCACCCCTCCACTTT. The encoded protein is CASSFPGSPLHF. The chain joins TRBV5-1 to TRBJ1-6; no clear D. The CDR3 has 12 amino acids. Trimming pared 2 bases from V and 10 bases from J, leaving 7 bases between. From germline, CDR1 is SGHRS and CDR2 YFSETQ. The full variable domain, completed using reference TRBV5-1 and TRBJ1-6, is KAGVTQTPRYLIKTRGQQVTLSCSPISGHRSVSWYQQTPGQGLQFLFEYFSETQRNKGNFPGRFSGRQFSNSRSEMNVSTLELGDSALYLCASSFPGSPLHFGNGTRLTVT.

This chain joins TRBV29-1 and TRBJ2-3; D is unresolved. CDR1 SQVTM and CDR2 ANQGSEA come from the germline V gene. The CDR3 totals 14 residues. Trimming took off 3 bases at V and 0 bases at J, with 10 bases between the two ends. The DNA for the CDR3 is TGCAGCGTTGAGGGCACATCTAGCACAGATACGCAGTATTTT. It encodes CSVEGTSSTDTQYF.

At least ten counts were recorded for this clonotype. CDR3 amino acids: CASKSAGSSYEQYF. The CDR3 bases are TGTGCCAGCAAAAGCGCGGGTAGCTCCTACGAGCAGTACTTC. The chain has TRBV2 and TRBJ2-7, with D perhaps TRBD2 (5 bases). The V gene lost 7 bases and the J gene lost 0 bases, with 13 bases spanning the gap. Germline lookup yields CDR1 SNHLY and CDR2 FYNNEI. The CDR3 is made up of 14 amino acids.

This clonotype came up many times. The chain links TRBV11-2 to TRBJ2-1, with TRBD1 matching 10 bases. The CDR3 covers 17 residues. Trimming took 2 bases from V and 2 from J; bases not matched to a gene: 6. Per germline, CDR1 SGHAT and CDR2 FQNNGV. The CDR3 bases are TGTGCCAGCAGCTTATCCAGGACAGGGGGAACCTACAATGAGCAGTTCTTC. Its translation is CASSLSRTGGTYNEQFF. The full variable domain, with the rest looked up from reference TRBV11-2 and TRBJ2-1, is EAGVAQSPRYKIIEKRQSVAFWCNPISGHATLYWYQQILGQGPKLLIQFQNNGVVDDSQLPKDRFSAERLKGVDSTLKIQPAKLEDSAVYLCASSLSRTGGTYNEQFFGPGTRLTVL.

There are many counts of this clonotype. In DNA, the CDR3 is TGCAGTGCGGAGGGGCAGTTCACAGATACGCAGTATTTT. It is translated as CSAEGQFTDTQYF. The rearrangement joins TRBV20-1 to TRBJ2-3, with TRBD2 as a possible D gene (6 bases). Germline loops: CDR1 DFQATT, CDR2 SNEGSKA (reference sequence). This CDR3 spans 13 amino acids. Trimming stripped 6 bases from V and 2 bases from J, with 12 bases between.

The chain's CDR3 is CASSPGTGSLSGNTIYF. The CDR3 DNA reads as TGTGCCAGCAGTCCCGGGACAGGTTCCCTCTCTGGAAACACCATATATTTT. The rearrangement uses TRBV28 and TRBJ1-3; 8 bases agree with TRBD1. The CDR3 is made up of 17 amino acids. Losses at the gene ends were 5 bases for V and 0 bases for J; bases not matched to a gene: 9. The germline V gene encodes CDR1 MDHEN and CDR2 SYDVKM.

This chain joins TRBV5-4 and TRBJ2-1; TRBD2 matches 12 bases. V shed 3 bases and J 6 bases; nucleotides not matched to a gene: 7. From germline, CDR1 is SGHNT and CDR2 YYREEE (reference sequence). The CDR3 is made up of 16 amino acids. This chain's CDR3 is CASSSLAGGPVNEQFF. The CDR3 DNA reads TGTGCCAGCAGCTCTCTAGCGGGAGGGCCAGTCAATGAGCAGTTCTTC. Together with reference TRBV5-4 and TRBJ2-1, the CDR3 gives the full variable domain: ETGVTQSPTHLIKTRGQQVTLRCSSQSGHNTVSWYQQALGQGPQFIFQYYREEENGRGNFPPRFSGLQFPNYSSELNVNALELDDSALYLCASSSLAGGPVNEQFFGPGTRLTVL.

This clonotype occurred many times. The V call is TRBV28, the J call TRBJ2-1; TRBD2 matches 8 bases. The germline CDR1 and CDR2 sequences are MDHEN and SYDVKM. The V gene end was trimmed by 9 bases and the J gene end by 4 bases; junction bases not matched to a gene: 5. This CDR3 region has 13 residues. CDR3 sequence reads: CASKASGYNEQFF. CDR3 nucleotides: TGTGCCAGTAAGGCTAGCGGGTACAATGAGCAGTTCTTC.

This chain links TRBV14 with TRBJ2-2; TRBD2 is a possible D gene (6 bases). Germline values: CDR1 SGHDN, CDR2 FVKESK. This CDR3 contains 13 residues. V gave up 5 bases and J gave up 7 bases, with 11 bases separating them. CDR3 DNA sequence: TGTGCCAGCAGCTACGGGACTGGCGGGGAGCTGTTTTTT. Translated, it gives CASSYGTGGELFF. The variable domain in full, with the rest retrieved from reference TRBV14 and TRBJ2-2, is EAGVTQFPSHSVIEKGQTVTLRCDPISGHDNLYWYRRVMGKEIKFLLHFVKESKQDESGMPNNRFLAERTGGTYSTLKVQPAELEDSGVYFCASSYGTGGELFFGEGSRLTVL.

The chain links TRBV5-1 to TRBJ2-2; 7 nucleotides match TRBD2. CDR3 length: 16 amino acids. J was trimmed by 2 bases and V by 5 bases; bases with no gene match: 9. CDR1 SGHRS and CDR2 YFSETQ come from the germline V gene. The CDR3 loop reads CASSSQGGANTGELFF. In DNA, the CDR3 is TGCGCCAGCAGTTCGCAGGGAGGGGCAAACACCGGGGAGCTGTTTTTT.

This chain links TRBV9 with TRBJ2-3; 9 nucleotides agree with TRBD2. The CDR3 loop spans 15 amino acids. In germline, CDR1 is SGDLS, CDR2 YYNGEE. The V segment lost 5 bases and the J segment 1 base; nucleotides outside the gene matches: 5. This chain's CDR3 is CASRQGTSRTDTQYF. In DNA form, the CDR3 reads TGTGCCAGCAGGCAGGGGACTAGCCGCACAGATACGCAGTATTTT.

Many counts were recorded for this clonotype. The genes are TRBV6-1 and TRBJ1-2; TRBD1 matches 8 bases. The V and J ends lost 5 bases and 6 bases, in that order; junction bases with no gene match: 5. The germline gives CDR1 MNHNS, CDR2 SASEGT. The CDR3 sequence is 13 residues long. The CDR3 sequence is CASSLDRANGYTF. For the CDR3, the DNA is TGTGCCAGCAGTTTGGACAGGGCCAATGGCTACACCTTC.

This clonotype has just a few counts. The chain recombines TRBV28 with TRBJ2-7; 11 nucleotides agree with TRBD2. Germline V gives CDR1 MDHEN, CDR2 SYDVKM. This CDR3 is 15 amino acids long. Trimming took 8 bases from V and 3 from J; bases not matched to a gene: 9. Written as DNA, the CDR3 is TGTGCCAGCGCTCCTACTGGACTAGCGGGCTACGAGCAGTACTTC. This gives the protein CASAPTGLAGYEQYF.

This clonotype was picked up many times. The chain recombines TRBV20-1 with TRBJ2-5, with 9 bases fitting TRBD1. The CDR3 has 13 amino acids. Looked up from germline, CDR1 is DFQATT and CDR2 is SNEGSKA (reference sequence). V shed 7 bases, J shed 7 bases, and the junction held 10 bases outside the gene matches. The CDR3, as DNA: TGCAGTGTGTCCGGGACAGGGCTTGGGACCCAGTACTTC. The encoded protein is CSVSGTGLGTQYF.

This clonotype was counted at least ten times. The rearrangement joins TRBV12-3 or TRBV12-4 to TRBJ1-2; possible D gene TRBD1, 6 bases. V was cut by 5 bases and J by 3 bases, with 19 bases left in between. The CDR3 contains 16 residues. The chain's CDR3 is CASSPELGRGDYGYTF. Written as DNA, the CDR3 is TGTGCCAGCAGTCCTGAGTTAGGGAGGGGGGACTATGGCTACACCTTC.

This clonotype was recorded many times. In DNA form, the CDR3 reads TGTGCCTGGAGGTCGGTCGGCACTGAAGCTTTCTTT. This codes for CAWRSVGTEAFF. The genes are TRBV30 and TRBJ1-1; D not certain. Germline lookup yields CDR1 GTSNPN and CDR2 SVGIG (reference sequence). The CDR3 extends over 12 amino acids. Trimming shortened V by 3 bases and J by 4 bases, and 9 bases separated the two germline ends.

The chain carries TRBV7-9 and TRBJ1-4; TRBD1 aligns across 7 bases. This CDR3 has 14 residues. CDR1 and CDR2 (germline): SEHNR, FQNEAQ (reference sequence). Unmatched junction bases numbered 7, after V lost 5 bases and J lost 7 bases. The CDR3 DNA sequence: TGTGCCAGCAGCCAAACAGGGGTGCGTGAAAAACTGTTTTTT. Residues: CASSQTGVREKLFF.

The chain links TRBV5-1 to TRBJ2-1; possibly TRBD2 for D (5 bases). Trimming shortened V by 0 bases and J by 2 bases, and 12 bases separated the two germline ends. The CDR3 spans 16 residues. Germline V CDR1 and CDR2: SGHRS, YFSETQ. The CDR3 sequence is CASSLGTPSPYNEQFF. CDR3 DNA sequence: TGCGCCAGCAGCTTGGGGACTCCTTCCCCCTACAATGAGCAGTTCTTC.

The chain uses TRBV4-1 and TRBJ2-1; possible D gene TRBD1, 6 bases. Per the germline V gene, CDR1 is MGHRA and CDR2 is YSYEKL. This CDR3 region has 15 residues. The V end was cut by 1 base, the J end by 6 bases, with 13 bases between. The CDR3 protein is CASSQGGLGANEQFF. The CDR3 DNA is TGCGCCAGCAGCCAAGGGGGGCTTGGGGCCAATGAGCAGTTCTTC.

This clonotype was seen ten or more times. The chain uses TRBV6-1 and TRBJ2-3; D is unresolved. Trimming took off 6 bases at V and 0 bases at J, with 10 bases between the two ends. The CDR3 is 14 residues long. Germline CDR1 reads MNHNS; CDR2 reads SASEGT. This chain's CDR3 is CASRVQASTDTQYF. CDR3 DNA sequence: TGTGCCAGCAGAGTACAAGCTAGCACAGATACGCAGTATTTT.